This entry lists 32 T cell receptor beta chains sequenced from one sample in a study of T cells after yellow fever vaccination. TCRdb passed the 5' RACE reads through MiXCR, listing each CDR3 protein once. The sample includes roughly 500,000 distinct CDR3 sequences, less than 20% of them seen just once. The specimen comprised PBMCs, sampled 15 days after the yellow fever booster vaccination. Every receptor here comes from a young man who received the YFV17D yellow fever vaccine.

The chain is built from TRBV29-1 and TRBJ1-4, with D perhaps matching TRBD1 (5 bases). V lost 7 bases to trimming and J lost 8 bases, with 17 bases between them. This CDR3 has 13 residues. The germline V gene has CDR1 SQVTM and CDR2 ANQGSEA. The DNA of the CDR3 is TGCAGCGGTCGGGACTCACCGACAGAAAAACTGTTTTTT. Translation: CSGRDSPTEKLFF. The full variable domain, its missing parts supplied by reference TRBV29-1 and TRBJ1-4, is SAVISQKPSRDICQRGTSLTIQCQVDSQVTMMFWYRQQPGQSLTLIATANQGSEATYESGFVIDKFPISRPNLTFSTLTVSNMSPEDSSIYLCSGRDSPTEKLFFGSGTQLSVL.

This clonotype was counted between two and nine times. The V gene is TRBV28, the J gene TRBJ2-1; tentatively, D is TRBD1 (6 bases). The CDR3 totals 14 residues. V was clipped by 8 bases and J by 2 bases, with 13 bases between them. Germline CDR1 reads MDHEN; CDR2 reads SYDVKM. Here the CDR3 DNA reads TGTGCCAGCCGAACAGGGTTACCCTACAATGAGCAGTTCTTC. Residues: CASRTGLPYNEQFF.

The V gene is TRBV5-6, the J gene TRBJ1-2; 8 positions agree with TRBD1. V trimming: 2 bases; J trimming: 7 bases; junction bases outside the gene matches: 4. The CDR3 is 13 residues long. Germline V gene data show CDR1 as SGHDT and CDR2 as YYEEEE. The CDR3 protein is CASSFPGQGGYTF. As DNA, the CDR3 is TGTGCCAGCAGCTTCCCCGGACAGGGTGGCTACACCTTC. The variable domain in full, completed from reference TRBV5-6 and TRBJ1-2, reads DAGVTQSPTHLIKTRGQQVTLRCSPKSGHDTVSWYQQALGQGPQFIFQYYEEEERQRGNFPDRFSGHQFPNYSSELNVNALLLGDSALYLCASSFPGQGGYTFGSGTRLTVV.

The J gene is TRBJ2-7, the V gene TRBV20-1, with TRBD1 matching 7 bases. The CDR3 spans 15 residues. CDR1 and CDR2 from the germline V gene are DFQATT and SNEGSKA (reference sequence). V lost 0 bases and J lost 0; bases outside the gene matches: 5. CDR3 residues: CSARDRDRSSYEQYF. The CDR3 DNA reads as TGCAGTGCTAGAGATCGGGACAGATCCTCCTACGAGCAGTACTTC.

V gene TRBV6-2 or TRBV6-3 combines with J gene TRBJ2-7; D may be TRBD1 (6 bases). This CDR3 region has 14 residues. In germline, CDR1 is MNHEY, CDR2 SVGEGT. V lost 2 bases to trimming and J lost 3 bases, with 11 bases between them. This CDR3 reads CASSYLRGRYEQYF. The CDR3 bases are TGTGCCAGCAGTTACCTCAGGGGCCGCTACGAGCAGTACTTC.

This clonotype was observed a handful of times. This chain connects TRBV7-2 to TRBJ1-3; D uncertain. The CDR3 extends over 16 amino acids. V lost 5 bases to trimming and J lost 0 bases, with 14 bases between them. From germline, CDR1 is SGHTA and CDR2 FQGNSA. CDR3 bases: TGTGCCAGCAGCACCGGCGGCGTCTCCTCTGGAAACACCATATATTTT. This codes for CASSTGGVSSGNTIYF.

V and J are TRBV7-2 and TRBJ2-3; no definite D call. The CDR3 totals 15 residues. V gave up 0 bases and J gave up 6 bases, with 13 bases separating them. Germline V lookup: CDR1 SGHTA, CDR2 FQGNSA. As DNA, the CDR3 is TGTGCCAGCAGCTTAGCTGCTCACGCGACGGATACGCAGTATTTT. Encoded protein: CASSLAAHATDTQYF.

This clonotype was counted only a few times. CDR3 nucleotides: TGTGCCGGTGGCGGGCAGGGGGGCACAGATACGCAGTATTTT. Residues: CAGGGQGGTDTQYF. The V and J genes are TRBV5-5 and TRBJ2-3, with 7 bases fitting TRBD1. Trimming took 10 bases from V and 1 from J; bases not matched to a gene: 9. CDR3 length: 14 residues. Germline assignment: CDR1 SGHKS and CDR2 YYEKEE (reference sequence).

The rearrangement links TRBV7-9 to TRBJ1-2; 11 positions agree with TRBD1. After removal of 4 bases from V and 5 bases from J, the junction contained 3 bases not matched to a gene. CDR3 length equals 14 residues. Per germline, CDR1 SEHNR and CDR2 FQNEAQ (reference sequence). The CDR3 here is CASSYGTGGYGYTF. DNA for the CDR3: TGTGCCAGCAGCTACGGGACAGGGGGATATGGCTACACCTTC.

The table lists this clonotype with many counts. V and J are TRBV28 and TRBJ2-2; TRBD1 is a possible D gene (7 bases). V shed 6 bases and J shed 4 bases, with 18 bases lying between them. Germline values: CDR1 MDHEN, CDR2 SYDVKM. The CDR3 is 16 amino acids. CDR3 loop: CASRPGGIAVTGELFF. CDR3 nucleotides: TGTGCCAGCAGGCCAGGGGGGATTGCGGTCACCGGGGAGCTGTTTTTT. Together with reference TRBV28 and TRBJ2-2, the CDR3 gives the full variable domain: DVKVTQSSRYLVKRTGEKVFLECVQDMDHENMFWYRQDPGLGLRLIYFSYDVKMKEKGDIPEGYSVSREKKERFSLILESASTNQTSMYLCASRPGGIAVTGELFFGEGSRLTVL.

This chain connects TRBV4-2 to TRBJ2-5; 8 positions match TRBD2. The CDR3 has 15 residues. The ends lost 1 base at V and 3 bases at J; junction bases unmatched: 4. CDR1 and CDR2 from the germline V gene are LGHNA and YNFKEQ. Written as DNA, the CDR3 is TGTGCCAGCAGCCAAGGGGGTAGCGGGGAAGAGACCCAGTACTTC. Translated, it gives CASSQGGSGEETQYF.

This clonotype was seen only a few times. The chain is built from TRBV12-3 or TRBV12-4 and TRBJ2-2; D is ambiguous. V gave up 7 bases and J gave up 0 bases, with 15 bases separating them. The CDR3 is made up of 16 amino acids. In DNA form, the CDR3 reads TGTGCCAGCACCTTAGCCCGGACGGCGAACACCGGGGAGCTGTTTTTT. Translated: CASTLARTANTGELFF.

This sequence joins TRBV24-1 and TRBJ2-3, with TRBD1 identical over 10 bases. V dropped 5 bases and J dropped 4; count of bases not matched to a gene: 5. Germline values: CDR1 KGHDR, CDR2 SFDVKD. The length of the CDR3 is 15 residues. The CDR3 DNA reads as TGTGCCACCAGTGCGGGACAGGGGTCGCCAGATACGCAGTATTTT. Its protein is CATSAGQGSPDTQYF.

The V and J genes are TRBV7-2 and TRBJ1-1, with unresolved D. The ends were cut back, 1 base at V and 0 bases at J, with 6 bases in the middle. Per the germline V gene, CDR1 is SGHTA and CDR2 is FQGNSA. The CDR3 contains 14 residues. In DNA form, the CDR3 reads TGTGCCAGCAGCTTAGGTTTCTTGAACACTGAAGCTTTCTTT. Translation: CASSLGFLNTEAFF. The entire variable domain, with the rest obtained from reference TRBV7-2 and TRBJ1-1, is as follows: GAGVSQSPSNKVTEKGKDVELRCDPISGHTALYWYRQSLGQGLEFLIYFQGNSAPDKSGLPSDRFSAERTGGSVSTLTIQRTQQEDSAVYLCASSLGFLNTEAFFGQGTRLTVV.

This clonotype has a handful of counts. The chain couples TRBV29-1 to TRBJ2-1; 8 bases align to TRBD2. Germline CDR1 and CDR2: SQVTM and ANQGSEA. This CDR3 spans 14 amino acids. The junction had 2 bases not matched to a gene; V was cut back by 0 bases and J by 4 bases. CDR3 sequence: CSVEESGSYNEQFF. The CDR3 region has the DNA TGCAGCGTTGAAGAAAGCGGGAGTTACAATGAGCAGTTCTTC.

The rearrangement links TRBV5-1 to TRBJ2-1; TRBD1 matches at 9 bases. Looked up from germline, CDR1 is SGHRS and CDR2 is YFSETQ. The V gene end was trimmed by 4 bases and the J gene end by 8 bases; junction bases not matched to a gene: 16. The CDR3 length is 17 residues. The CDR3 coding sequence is TGCGCCAGCAGCAAAGCACCCGGGACAGGGTTGAGGGATGAGCAGTTCTTC. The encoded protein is CASSKAPGTGLRDEQFF. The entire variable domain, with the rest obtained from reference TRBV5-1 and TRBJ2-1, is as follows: KAGVTQTPRYLIKTRGQQVTLSCSPISGHRSVSWYQQTPGQGLQFLFEYFSETQRNKGNFPGRFSGRQFSNSRSEMNVSTLELGDSALYLCASSKAPGTGLRDEQFFGPGTRLTVL.

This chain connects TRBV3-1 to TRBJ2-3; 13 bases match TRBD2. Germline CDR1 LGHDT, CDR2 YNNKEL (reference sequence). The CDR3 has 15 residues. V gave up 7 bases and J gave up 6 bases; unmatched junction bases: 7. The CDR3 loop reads CASKTLAGGVDTQYF. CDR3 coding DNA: TGTGCCAGCAAGACACTAGCGGGAGGGGTGGATACGCAGTATTTT.

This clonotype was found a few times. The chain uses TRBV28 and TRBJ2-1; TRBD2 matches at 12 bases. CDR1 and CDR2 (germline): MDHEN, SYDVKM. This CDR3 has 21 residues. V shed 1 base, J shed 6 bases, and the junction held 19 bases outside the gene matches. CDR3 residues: CASSLYAALKTSGSGANEQFF. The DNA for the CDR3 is TGTGCCAGCAGTTTATACGCGGCTTTAAAGACTAGCGGGAGCGGGGCCAATGAGCAGTTCTTC. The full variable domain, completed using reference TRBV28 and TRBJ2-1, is DVKVTQSSRYLVKRTGEKVFLECVQDMDHENMFWYRQDPGLGLRLIYFSYDVKMKEKGDIPEGYSVSREKKERFSLILESASTNQTSMYLCASSLYAALKTSGSGANEQFFGPGTRLTVL.

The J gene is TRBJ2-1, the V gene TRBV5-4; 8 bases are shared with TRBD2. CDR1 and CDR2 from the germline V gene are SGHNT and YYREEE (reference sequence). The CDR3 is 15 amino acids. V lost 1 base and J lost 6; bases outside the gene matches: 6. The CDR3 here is CASSLRTSGGNEQFF. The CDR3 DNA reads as TGTGCCAGCAGCTTGCGCACTAGCGGCGGCAATGAGCAGTTCTTC. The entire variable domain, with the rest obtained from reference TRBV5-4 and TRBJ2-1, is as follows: ETGVTQSPTHLIKTRGQQVTLRCSSQSGHNTVSWYQQALGQGPQFIFQYYREEENGRGNFPPRFSGLQFPNYSSELNVNALELDDSALYLCASSLRTSGGNEQFFGPGTRLTVL.

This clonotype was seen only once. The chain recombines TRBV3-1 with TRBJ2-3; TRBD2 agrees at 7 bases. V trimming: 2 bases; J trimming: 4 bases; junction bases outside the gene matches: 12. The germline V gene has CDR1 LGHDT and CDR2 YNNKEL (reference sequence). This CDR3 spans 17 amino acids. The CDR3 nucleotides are TGTGCCAGCAGCCAAACGGCTAGCGGTGATACCCCAGATACGCAGTATTTT. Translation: CASSQTASGDTPDTQYF.

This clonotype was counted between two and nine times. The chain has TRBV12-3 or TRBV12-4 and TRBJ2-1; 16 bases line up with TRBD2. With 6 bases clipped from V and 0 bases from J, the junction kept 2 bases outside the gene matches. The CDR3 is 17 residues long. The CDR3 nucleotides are TGTGCCAGCAGGGGACTAGCGGGAGGGAGCTCCTACAATGAGCAGTTCTTC. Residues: CASRGLAGGSSYNEQFF.

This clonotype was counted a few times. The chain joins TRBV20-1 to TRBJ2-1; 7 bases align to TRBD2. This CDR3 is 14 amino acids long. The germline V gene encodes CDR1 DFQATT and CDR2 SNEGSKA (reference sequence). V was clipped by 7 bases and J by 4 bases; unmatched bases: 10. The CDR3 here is CSVLRGTTYNEQFF. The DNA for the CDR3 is TGCAGTGTTTTAAGAGGGACTACTTACAATGAGCAGTTCTTC.

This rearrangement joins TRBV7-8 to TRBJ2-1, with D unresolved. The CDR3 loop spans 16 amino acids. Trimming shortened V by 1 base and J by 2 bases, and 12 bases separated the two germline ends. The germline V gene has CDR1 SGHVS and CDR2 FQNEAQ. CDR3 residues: CASSLELLAAYNEQFF. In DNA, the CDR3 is TGTGCCAGCAGCTTAGAGCTACTTGCGGCCTACAATGAGCAGTTCTTC.

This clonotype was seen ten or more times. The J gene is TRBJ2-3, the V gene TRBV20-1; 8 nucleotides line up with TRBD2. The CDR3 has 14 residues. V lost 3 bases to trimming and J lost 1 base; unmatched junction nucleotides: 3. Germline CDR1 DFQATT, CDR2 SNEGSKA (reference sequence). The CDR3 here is CSASGRGGTDTQYF. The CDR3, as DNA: TGCAGTGCTAGCGGGAGGGGTGGCACAGATACGCAGTATTTT.

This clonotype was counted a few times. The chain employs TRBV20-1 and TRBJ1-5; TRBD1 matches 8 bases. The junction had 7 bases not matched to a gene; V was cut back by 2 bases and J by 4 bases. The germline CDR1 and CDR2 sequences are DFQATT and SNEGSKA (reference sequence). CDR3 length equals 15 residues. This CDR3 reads CSARPGQGRNQPQHF. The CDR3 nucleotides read TGCAGTGCTAGACCCGGACAGGGAAGAAATCAGCCCCAGCATTTT.

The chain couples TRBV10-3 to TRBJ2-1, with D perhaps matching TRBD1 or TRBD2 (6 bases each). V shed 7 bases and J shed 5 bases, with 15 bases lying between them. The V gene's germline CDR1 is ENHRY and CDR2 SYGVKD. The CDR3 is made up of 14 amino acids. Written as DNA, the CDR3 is TGTGCCATCAAGAGGGGGGTAGGGGACAATGAGCAGTTCTTC. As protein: CAIKRGVGDNEQFF.

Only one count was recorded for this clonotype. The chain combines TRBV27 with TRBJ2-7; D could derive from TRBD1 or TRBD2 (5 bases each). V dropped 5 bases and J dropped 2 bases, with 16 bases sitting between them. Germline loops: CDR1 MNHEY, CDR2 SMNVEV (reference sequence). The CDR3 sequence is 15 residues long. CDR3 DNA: TGTGCCAGCAGTCCCCCCCCGGGACGGACCTACGAGCAGTACTTC. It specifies CASSPPPGRTYEQYF.

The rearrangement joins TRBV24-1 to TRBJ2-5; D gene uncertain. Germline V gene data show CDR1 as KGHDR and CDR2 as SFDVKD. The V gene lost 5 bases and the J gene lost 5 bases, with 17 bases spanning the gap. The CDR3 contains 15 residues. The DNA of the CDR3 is TGTGCCACCAGTGGTCCCGATTCGGAGACGGAGACCCAGTACTTC. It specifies CATSGPDSETETQYF.

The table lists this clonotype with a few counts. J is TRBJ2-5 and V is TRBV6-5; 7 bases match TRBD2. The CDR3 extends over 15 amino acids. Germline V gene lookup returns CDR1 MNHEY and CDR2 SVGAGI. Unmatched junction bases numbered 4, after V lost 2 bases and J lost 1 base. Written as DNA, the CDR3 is TGTGCCAGCAGTTACCCCGGCGGGGGCCAAGAGACCCAGTACTTC. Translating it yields CASSYPGGGQETQYF.

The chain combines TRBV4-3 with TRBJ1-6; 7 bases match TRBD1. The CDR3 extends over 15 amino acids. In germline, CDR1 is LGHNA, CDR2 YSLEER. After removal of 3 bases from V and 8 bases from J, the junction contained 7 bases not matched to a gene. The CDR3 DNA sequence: TGCGCCAGCAGCCAGGAGACAGGGTCGTATTCACCCCTCCACTTT. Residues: CASSQETGSYSPLHF.

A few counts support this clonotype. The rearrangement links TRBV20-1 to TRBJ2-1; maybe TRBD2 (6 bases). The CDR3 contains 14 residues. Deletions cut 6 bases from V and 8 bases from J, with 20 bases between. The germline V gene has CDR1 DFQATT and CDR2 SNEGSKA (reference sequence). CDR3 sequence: CSAMRDEGLYEQFF. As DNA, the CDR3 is TGCAGTGCCATGCGGGACGAAGGCCTTTATGAGCAGTTCTTC.

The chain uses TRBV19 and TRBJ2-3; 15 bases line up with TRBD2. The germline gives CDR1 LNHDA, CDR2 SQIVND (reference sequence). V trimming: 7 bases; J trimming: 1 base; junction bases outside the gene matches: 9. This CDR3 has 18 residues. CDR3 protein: CASTPTGLAGGGTDTQYF. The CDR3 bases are TGTGCCAGTACACCCACGGGACTAGCGGGAGGAGGCACAGATACGCAGTATTTT. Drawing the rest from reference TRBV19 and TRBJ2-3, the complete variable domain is DGGITQSPKYLFRKEGQNVTLSCEQNLNHDAMYWYRQDPGQGLRLIYYSQIVNDFQKGDIAEGYSVSREKKESFPLTVTSAQKNPTAFYLCASTPTGLAGGGTDTQYFGPGTRLTVL.